This passage covers 30 T cell receptor beta chains from one sample sequenced in a study of T-cell memory formation after mild COVID-19. TCRdb re-called the 5' RACE reads through MiXCR, storing one row per CDR3 protein. The sample lists about 250,000 distinct CDR3 sequences; 15% were seen once. The source material was PBMCs or a T cell subset sorted from them (not recorded which). These receptors came from an adult woman who had mild COVID-19 (a few samples of this study predate the infection). Cell type and time point are not known.

V and J are TRBV12-3 or TRBV12-4 and TRBJ2-7; TRBD2 aligns across 8 bases. CDR3 length: 14 residues. The ends lost 7 bases at V and 0 bases at J; junction bases unmatched: 5. CDR3 sequence reads: CASTIGTSSYEQYF. In DNA, the CDR3 is TGTGCCAGCACTATAGGGACTAGCTCCTACGAGCAGTACTTC.

This clonotype was observed a few times. This chain connects TRBV7-8 to TRBJ2-1; 11 bases line up with TRBD2. The V and J ends lost 1 base and 12 bases, in that order; junction bases with no gene match: 5. The germline V gene has CDR1 SGHVS and CDR2 FQNEAQ. The CDR3 has 14 residues. In DNA form, the CDR3 reads TGTGCCAGCAGCTTAGAGACTAGCGGGAAGGGGCAGTTCTTC. Translating it yields CASSLETSGKGQFF.

This clonotype was found a few times. The V and J genes are TRBV11-2 and TRBJ2-3; 8 positions match TRBD2. Germline V gene data show CDR1 as SGHAT and CDR2 as FQNNGV. The V gene end was trimmed by 5 bases and the J gene end by 5 bases; junction bases not matched to a gene: 12. The CDR3 has 16 amino acids. CDR3 nucleotide sequence: TGTGCCAGCAGCCCCCGACGGGAGGGCCTTGGAGATACGCAGTATTTT. It translates to CASSPRREGLGDTQYF.

This clonotype was counted a few times. The chain is built from TRBV5-1 and TRBJ1-4; maybe TRBD1 (6 bases). V shed 4 bases and J shed 4 bases, with 14 bases lying between them. The germline gives CDR1 SGHRS, CDR2 YFSETQ. The CDR3 is 15 residues long. The CDR3 bases are TGCGCCAGCAGCGACGCAGGGGCCCTTAATGAAAAACTGTTTTTT. This gives the protein CASSDAGALNEKLFF.

This clonotype was seen at least ten times. The chain carries TRBV7-3 and TRBJ1-1; possible D gene TRBD1, 6 bases. Germline lookup yields CDR1 SGHTA and CDR2 FQGTGA. CDR3 length equals 15 residues. Trimming left V 5 bases short and J 0 bases short, with 13 bases between. The CDR3 loop is CASSAGTFMNTEAFF. CDR3 coding DNA: TGTGCCAGCAGCGCTGGGACATTTATGAACACTGAAGCTTTCTTT.

This chain joins TRBV18 and TRBJ2-5; no definite D call. CDR1 and CDR2 from the germline V gene are KGHSH and LQKENI. Trimming pared 0 bases from V and 1 base from J, leaving 18 bases between. The CDR3 runs 18 residues. Written as DNA, the CDR3 is TGTGCCAGCTCACCACCGTACGAGAGCCCCTGGGGCCAAGAGACCCAGTACTTC. Translation: CASSPPYESPWGQETQYF.

In DNA, the CDR3 is TGTGCCAGTAATTCGGACAGAAAAACCTACGAGCAGTACTTC. It yields the protein CASNSDRKTYEQYF. The chain recombines TRBV19 with TRBJ2-7, with D tentatively TRBD1 (6 bases). The ends were cut back, 7 bases at V and 2 bases at J, with 15 bases in the middle. The CDR3 loop spans 14 amino acids. Germline loops: CDR1 LNHDA, CDR2 SQIVND (reference sequence).

This clonotype has only a few counts. The chain is built from TRBV6-2 or TRBV6-3 and TRBJ1-2; no clear D. The V gene's germline CDR1 is MNHEY and CDR2 SVGEGT. The V end was cut by 6 bases, the J end by 8 bases, with 22 bases between. The CDR3 totals 15 residues. The CDR3 bases are TGTGCCAGCAGACACATCTACGGGGATTTACGAGGCTACACCTTC. Translation gives CASRHIYGDLRGYTF.

This clonotype has just one count. The rearrangement joins TRBV25-1 to TRBJ1-5; D gene uncertain. Germline lookup yields CDR1 MGHDK and CDR2 SYGVNS. There are 14 residues in the CDR3. Trimming took off 1 base at V and 2 bases at J, with 6 bases between the two ends. CDR3 coding DNA: TGTGCCAGCAGTGAATGGAAGGGCAATCAGCCCCAGCATTTT. Its translation: CASSEWKGNQPQHF.

The rearrangement links TRBV7-2 to TRBJ2-5; 11 bases align to TRBD2. Germline-derived CDR1 and CDR2 are SGHTA and FQGNSA. V trimming: 5 bases; J trimming: 1 base; junction bases outside the gene matches: 6. The length of the CDR3 is 16 residues. CDR3 protein: CASSRRLAGRQETQYF. CDR3 DNA: TGTGCCAGCAGCCGACGACTAGCGGGACGCCAAGAGACCCAGTACTTC.

This clonotype was counted a few times. This chain links TRBV7-9 with TRBJ2-1; 12 nucleotides agree with TRBD2. This CDR3 is built from 19 residues. J lost 2 bases, V lost 5 bases, and 13 bases had no gene match. Germline V gives CDR1 SEHNR, CDR2 FQNEAQ (reference sequence). The CDR3 sequence: CASSLSLAGGPSAYNEQFF. The CDR3 nucleotides read TGTGCCAGCAGCCTAAGTCTAGCGGGAGGGCCATCTGCCTACAATGAGCAGTTCTTC.

The gene calls are TRBV21-1 and TRBJ1-1; the D call of TRBD1 is as the table states it, not checked on the DNA. TRBV21-1 is assigned pseudogene status. This CDR3 has 17 amino acids. CDR3 DNA: TGTGCCAGCAGCTTAAGACGGGGCGGACAGGGGAGCACTGAAGCTTTCTTT. Translation: CASSLRRGGQGSTEAFF.

This clonotype was counted a few times. The rearrangement links TRBV5-5 to TRBJ2-1; 10 bases are shared with TRBD2. V lost 10 bases to trimming and J lost 9 bases; unmatched junction nucleotides: 16. The CDR3 is made up of 15 amino acids. The V gene's germline CDR1 is SGHKS and CDR2 YYEKEE (reference sequence). CDR3 loop: CAGSQERGGRIEQFF. DNA for the CDR3: TGTGCCGGGAGCCAAGAGCGGGGGGGCCGTATTGAGCAGTTCTTC.

The chain carries TRBV5-1 and TRBJ1-2; 7 nucleotides line up with TRBD1. CDR1 is SGHRS and CDR2 is YFSETQ in the germline V gene. Trimming took 4 bases from V and 4 from J; bases not matched to a gene: 7. This CDR3 contains 14 residues. In DNA form, the CDR3 reads TGCGCCAGCAGCGCAGGGGGTAATAGCTATGGCTACACCTTC. This codes for CASSAGGNSYGYTF.

This clonotype was counted a few times. The gene calls are TRBV12-3 or TRBV12-4 and TRBJ1-2; no clear D gene. Between the trimmed V and J ends, which lost 3 bases and 6 bases, there was a span of 5 bases. The CDR3 spans 11 residues. CDR3 DNA sequence: TGTGCCAGCAGTTTGAGGGATGGCTACACCTTC. It encodes CASSLRDGYTF.

This clonotype has a handful of counts. The chain couples TRBV18 to TRBJ2-3; D uncertain. Trimming left V 2 bases short and J 5 bases short, with 11 bases between. CDR3 length: 14 amino acids. Germline lookup yields CDR1 KGHSH and CDR2 LQKENI. The CDR3 loop reads CASSPSVTGDTQYF. The CDR3 DNA sequence: TGTGCCAGCTCACCATCGGTGACCGGAGATACGCAGTATTTT.

Only a few counts were recorded for this clonotype. The rearrangement uses TRBV18 and TRBJ1-2; D is perhaps TRBD1 (5 bases). Germline CDR1 KGHSH, CDR2 LQKENI. Trimming took off 3 bases at V and 1 base at J, with 12 bases between the two ends. The CDR3 loop spans 15 amino acids. CDR3 sequence (DNA): TGTGCCAGCTCACCCTCAGGGTTGAGTAACTATGGCTACACCTTC. It translates to CASSPSGLSNYGYTF.

As concerns this clonotype: Compared with germline, one end of the junction differs, possibly owing to a read error. The chain employs TRBV2 and TRBJ1-1, with a tentative D call TRBD1 (5 bases). Germline CDR1 is SNHLY and CDR2 is FYNNEI. The CDR3 is 11 residues long. This CDR3 is CASSEAFRQRF. As DNA, the CDR3 is TGTGCCAGCAGTGAAGCGTTCAGACAGAGATTT.

The CDR3 nucleotides are TGCAGCGTTAGGGCTGGAAACACCATATATTTT. Translating gives CSVRAGNTIYF. The chain has TRBV29-1 and TRBJ1-3, with D uncertain. From germline, CDR1 is SQVTM and CDR2 ANQGSEA. V lost 5 bases, J lost 2 bases, and 4 bases lay in between. CDR3 length: 11 residues.

This rearrangement joins TRBV5-5 to TRBJ1-1; the D gene is possibly TRBD1 (6 bases). This CDR3 is built from 16 residues. Trimming removed 2 bases at V and 1 base at J, with 15 bases between. The V gene's germline CDR1 is SGHKS and CDR2 YYEKEE (reference sequence). The CDR3 region is CASSLLPGHQNTEAFF. The CDR3 region has the DNA TGTGCCAGCAGCTTACTACCGGGACACCAGAACACTGAAGCTTTCTTT.

The chain is built from TRBV3-1 and TRBJ2-1, with 14 nucleotides matching TRBD2. V was pared by 4 bases and J by 1 base, with 9 bases of the junction left unmatched. CDR1 is LGHDT and CDR2 is YNNKEL in the germline V gene (reference sequence). The CDR3 has 19 residues. The CDR3 reads CASSPRFGTSGGSYNEQFF. In DNA, the CDR3 is TGTGCCAGCAGCCCTCGTTTCGGGACTAGCGGGGGTTCCTACAATGAGCAGTTCTTC.

The sample holds a few counts of this clonotype. The chain combines TRBV7-6 with TRBJ2-1; 10 positions match TRBD2. This CDR3 spans 18 amino acids. Trimming at V came to 0 bases and at J to 0 bases, leaving 5 bases not matched to a gene. CDR1 is SGHVS and CDR2 is FNYEAQ in the germline V gene. CDR3 amino acids: CASSLALSSGGSYNEQFF. The CDR3 nucleotides read TGTGCCAGCAGCTTAGCGCTTTCTAGCGGGGGCTCCTACAATGAGCAGTTCTTC.

Only a few counts were recorded for this clonotype. The chain links TRBV10-2 to TRBJ2-3, with TRBD2 identical over 7 bases. There are 15 residues in the CDR3. Trimming at V came to 1 base and at J to 2 bases, leaving 3 bases not matched to a gene. Germline loops: CDR1 WSHSY, CDR2 SAAADI. In nucleotides, the CDR3 is TGCGCCAGCAGTGAGTGGGGGGGGATCACAGATACGCAGTATTTT. This codes for CASSEWGGITDTQYF.

This clonotype has more than one count but fewer than ten. V gene TRBV5-1 combines with J gene TRBJ1-2; D perhaps matches TRBD1 (6 bases). Deletions cut 0 bases from V and 7 bases from J, with 13 bases between. The CDR3 is 14 amino acids. The germline V gene has CDR1 SGHRS and CDR2 YFSETQ. The CDR3 nucleotides are TGCGCCAGCAGCTTGGATGCACAGGGAATTGGCTACACCTTC. Translating it yields CASSLDAQGIGYTF.

The sample holds a few counts of this clonotype. The rearrangement joins TRBV30 to TRBJ2-1; D is ambiguous. Germline lookup yields CDR1 GTSNPN and CDR2 SVGIG (reference sequence). This CDR3 region has 12 residues. Trimming left V 2 bases short and J 12 bases short, with 14 bases between. CDR3 sequence reads: CAWSPPVRVQFF. The CDR3 DNA reads TGTGCCTGGAGTCCACCGGTGAGAGTGCAGTTCTTC.

This clonotype has ten or more counts. V usage is TRBV12-3 or TRBV12-4 and J usage is TRBJ1-1; D remains ambiguous. The germline V and J ends were trimmed by 1 base and 5 bases, with 8 bases remaining between them. This CDR3 is 13 amino acids long. The CDR3 region is CASSLERWTEAFF. The CDR3 coding sequence is TGTGCCAGCAGTTTAGAGAGGTGGACTGAAGCTTTCTTT.

This clonotype was counted only a few times. This chain joins TRBV7-8 and TRBJ2-1, with 9 bases lining up with TRBD2. V trimming: 0 bases; J trimming: 4 bases; junction bases outside the gene matches: 4. This CDR3 region has 16 residues. Germline values: CDR1 SGHVS, CDR2 FQNEAQ. This CDR3 reads CASSLAASGVYNEQFF. CDR3 coding DNA: TGTGCCAGCAGCTTAGCTGCTAGCGGGGTATACAATGAGCAGTTCTTC.

The sample holds a few counts of this clonotype. The chain is built from TRBV5-1 and TRBJ2-3, with TRBD2 matching 9 bases. V gave up 0 bases and J gave up 2 bases; unmatched junction bases: 10. Germline assignment: CDR1 SGHRS and CDR2 YFSETQ. This CDR3 region has 18 residues. CDR3 bases: TGCGCCAGCAGCTTGGAAGGTGGTAGCGGGGGATACACAGATACGCAGTATTTT. This codes for CASSLEGGSGGYTDTQYF.

Only a few counts were recorded for this clonotype. This chain links TRBV7-2 with TRBJ1-6; the match to TRBD1 covers 12 bases. V dropped 4 bases and J dropped 10; count of bases not matched to a gene: 5. CDR3 length: 15 residues. Germline CDR1 SGHTA, CDR2 FQGNSA. The CDR3 reads CASSSGTGGRSPLHF. DNA for the CDR3: TGTGCCAGCAGCTCGGGGACAGGGGGCAGATCACCCCTCCACTTT. The full variable domain, its missing parts supplied by reference TRBV7-2 and TRBJ1-6, is GAGVSQSPSNKVTEKGKDVELRCDPISGHTALYWYRQSLGQGLEFLIYFQGNSAPDKSGLPSDRFSAERTGGSVSTLTIQRTQQEDSAVYLCASSSGTGGRSPLHFGNGTRLTVT.

This clonotype has just a few counts. The CDR3 region has the DNA TGTGCCAGCAGTCCAGGGGTGTTCTACGAGCAGTACTTC. Amino acids: CASSPGVFYEQYF. J is TRBJ2-7 and V is TRBV6-5; D is perhaps TRBD1 (6 bases). This CDR3 has 13 residues. Per the germline V gene, CDR1 is MNHEY and CDR2 is SVGAGI. V was trimmed by 5 bases and J by 3 bases, leaving 11 bases between them.